This T cell receptor (beta chain) stems from a study of CXCR3-negative and CXCR3-positive naive CD8 T cells. Broader study findings: Higher TRB CDR3 hydrophobicity marked CXCR3-positive naive cells relative to CXCR3-negative naive cells.

As regards this clonotype: The antigen is not known.

UMI-labeled 5' RACE yielded the TRB cDNA libraries. With the 5' RACE reads reprocessed, TCRdb shows one record per CDR3 protein and no DNA. This sample's table has fewer than 65,000 distinct CDR3 sequences. This sequence originates from a human donor in good health. Some clones in this sample may be carry-over from other donors' samples. Sequences were obtained from naive CXCR3+ CD8+ T cells from blood. Sample subset: CD45RO-CCR7+CD27+CD95- naive CD8+ T cells expressing CXCR3 (TNR3+).

The CDR3 loop reads CSARDWGDNQPQHF. J is TRBJ1-5 and V is TRBV20-1; without DNA, the TCRdb call of TRBD1 cannot be checked. Germline CDR1 and CDR2: DFQATT and SNEGSKA (reference sequence). There are 14 residues in the CDR3.